Presented here are 28 T cell receptor beta chains from one specimen sequenced in a study of regulatory T cells in long-lasting Graves disease. The sample's time point: newly diagnosed GD, antithyroid drugs for less than 3 months. Making the TCR library involved RNA that had been extracted from PBMCs. Building the TCR beta libraries relied on iRepertoire HTBI primers, and CDR3 regions underwent Arm-PCR. TCRdb recomputed calls from the multiplex PCR reads with MiXCR, one row per CDR3 protein. Here the sample spans about 350,000 distinct CDR3 sequences, approximately 16% being singletons. In addition, the sample was reused for a study of T cells in Graves' hyperthyroidism and ophthalmopathy.

The sequenced sample was peripheral blood mononuclear cells (PBMCs), obtained at new diagnosis, from a patient treated with antithyroid drugs. The receptor source for this set is a man aged 35 to 55 with Graves disease.

This clonotype has a handful of counts. The V and J genes are TRBV28 and TRBJ1-5; D uncertain. V gave up 6 bases and J gave up 0 bases, with 6 bases separating them. The CDR3 is 13 amino acids. CDR1 is MDHEN and CDR2 is SYDVKM in the germline V gene. CDR3 nucleotide sequence: TGTGCCAGCAGAACATATAGCAATCAGCCCCAGCATTTT. Translating gives CASRTYSNQPQHF.

This clonotype was observed a few times. The chain joins TRBV3-1 to TRBJ1-6, with no clear D. Germline V gene lookup returns CDR1 LGHDT and CDR2 YNNKEL (reference sequence). V lost 4 bases and J lost 14, with 15 bases in between. This CDR3 region has 13 residues. The CDR3 sequence is CASSPGPVGTLHF. The CDR3 DNA sequence: TGTGCCAGCAGCCCTGGGCCTGTAGGCACCCTCCACTTT. The full variable domain, rest sourced from reference TRBV3-1 and TRBJ1-6, is DTAVSQTPKYLVTQMGNDKSIKCEQNLGHDTMYWYKQDSKKFLKIMFSYNNKELIINETVPNRFSPKSPDKAHLNLHINSLELGDSAVYFCASSPGPVGTLHFGNGTRLTVT.

This clonotype has ten or more counts. The chain recombines TRBV5-1 with TRBJ2-4, with D uncertain. Between the trimmed V and J ends, which lost 2 bases and 0 bases, there was a span of 12 bases. The V gene's germline CDR1 is SGHRS and CDR2 YFSETQ. The CDR3 sequence is 16 residues long. CDR3 nucleotide sequence: TGCGCCAGCAGCTTTATATGGCAGCCAGCCAAAAACATTCAGTACTTC. Translated: CASSFIWQPAKNIQYF. The full variable domain, in which reference TRBV5-1 and TRBJ2-4 provide the parts outside the CDR3, is KAGVTQTPRYLIKTRGQQVTLSCSPISGHRSVSWYQQTPGQGLQFLFEYFSETQRNKGNFPGRFSGRQFSNSRSEMNVSTLELGDSALYLCASSFIWQPAKNIQYFGAGTRLSVL.

This clonotype was seen only a few times. The rearrangement uses TRBV7-2 and TRBJ1-3, with a weak D call TRBD1 (5 bases). The germline CDR1 and CDR2 sequences are SGHTA and FQGNSA. CDR3 length: 14 residues. V lost 1 base, J lost 4 bases, and 8 bases lay in between. CDR3 in DNA: TGTGCCAGCAGCTTAGTCTGGGGGGGAAACACCATATATTTT. Its protein is CASSLVWGGNTIYF.

There are many counts of this clonotype. The V call is TRBV28, the J call TRBJ2-5, with a possible D match to TRBD1 (6 bases). Trimming pared 6 bases from V and 2 bases from J, leaving 31 bases between. CDR3 length: 20 residues. Germline V gene lookup returns CDR1 MDHEN and CDR2 SYDVKM. In DNA form, the CDR3 reads TGTGCCAGCAGGGGTTTAACAGGGAGCGGAGGTAGCAGAGAGCAAGAGACCCAGTACTTC. It yields the protein CASRGLTGSGGSREQETQYF.

This clonotype was detected many times. The V gene is TRBV5-1, the J gene TRBJ1-1; no definite D call. Trimming stripped 2 bases from V and 2 bases from J, with 10 bases between. This CDR3 region has 14 residues. Germline CDR1 SGHRS, CDR2 YFSETQ. DNA for the CDR3: TGCGCCAGCAGCTTAGGCAGTCTAAACACTGAAGCTTTCTTT. Its protein is CASSLGSLNTEAFF. Together with reference TRBV5-1 and TRBJ1-1, the CDR3 gives the full variable domain: KAGVTQTPRYLIKTRGQQVTLSCSPISGHRSVSWYQQTPGQGLQFLFEYFSETQRNKGNFPGRFSGRQFSNSRSEMNVSTLELGDSALYLCASSLGSLNTEAFFGQGTRLTVV.

The rearrangement uses TRBV27 and TRBJ1-5; D not resolved. CDR3 length: 14 amino acids. Deletions cut 0 bases from V and 5 bases from J, with 8 bases between. Germline V gene sequence: CDR1 MNHEY, CDR2 SMNVEV (reference sequence). The CDR3 loop reads CASSLSRTDQPQHF. The CDR3, as DNA: TGTGCCAGCAGTTTATCACGGACTGATCAGCCCCAGCATTTT.

The chain combines TRBV28 with TRBJ1-3; possibly TRBD1 for D (5 bases). The germline V and J ends were trimmed by 5 bases and 1 base, with 15 bases remaining between them. The CDR3 has 16 amino acids. Looked up from germline, CDR1 is MDHEN and CDR2 is SYDVKM. The CDR3 DNA follows: TGTGCCAGCAGTGATCCGACAGTTGGGTCTGGAAACACCATATATTTT. Amino acid sequence: CASSDPTVGSGNTIYF.

The V and J genes are TRBV28 and TRBJ1-6; D unresolved. Germline V gene lookup returns CDR1 MDHEN and CDR2 SYDVKM. The V gene lost 5 bases and the J gene lost 13 bases, with 12 bases spanning the gap. CDR3 size: 12 residues. The CDR3 is CASSNGRRPLHF. The CDR3 DNA reads as TGTGCCAGCAGTAACGGACGGCGGCCCCTCCACTTT. Supplemented by reference TRBV28 and TRBJ1-6, the full variable domain reads DVKVTQSSRYLVKRTGEKVFLECVQDMDHENMFWYRQDPGLGLRLIYFSYDVKMKEKGDIPEGYSVSREKKERFSLILESASTNQTSMYLCASSNGRRPLHFGNGTRLTVT.

This clonotype was observed a few times. A much larger clone sits a single nucleotide away, making a read error possible. The rearrangement uses TRBV5-1 and TRBJ1-1; D might be TRBD1 (5 bases). Germline loops: CDR1 SGHRS, CDR2 YFSETQ. This CDR3 is built from 13 residues. This CDR3 reads CVSSSQGSTEAFF. The CDR3 bases are TGCGTCAGCAGCTCCCAGGGAAGCACTGAAGCTTTCTTT.

This clonotype has just a few counts. The chain is built from TRBV14 and TRBJ1-1; D ambiguous. Germline CDR1 SGHDN, CDR2 FVKESK. Trimming shortened V by 1 base and J by 11 bases, and 17 bases separated the two germline ends. This CDR3 region has 14 residues. The CDR3 DNA follows: TGTGCCAGCAGCCAAGCTGGTGACGTCCTCAGTGCTTTCTTT. Translated: CASSQAGDVLSAFF.

There are many counts of this clonotype. The chain uses TRBV24-1 and TRBJ2-1, with 8 bases that match TRBD2. Germline V gives CDR1 KGHDR, CDR2 SFDVKD. The CDR3 runs 16 residues. The V segment lost 4 bases and the J segment 0 bases; nucleotides outside the gene matches: 4. CDR3 nucleotides: TGTGCCACCAGTGACTCAAGCGGGGGCTCCTACAATGAGCAGTTCTTC. This sequence encodes CATSDSSGGSYNEQFF.

This clonotype occurred many times. The chain has TRBV3-1 and TRBJ2-3; a weak D match, TRBD1 (6 bases). Trimming removed 0 bases from V and 9 bases from J, with 19 bases in between. Germline CDR1 is LGHDT and CDR2 is YNNKEL (reference sequence). There are 16 residues in the CDR3. CDR3 residues: CASSQEPGTKLMTQYF. In nucleotides, the CDR3 is TGTGCCAGCAGCCAAGAACCCGGGACAAAGCTGATGACGCAGTATTTT.

This clonotype was picked up many times. This rearrangement joins TRBV2 to TRBJ2-5; 8 bases map to TRBD1. The CDR3 spans 15 residues. Losses at the gene ends were 6 bases for V and 5 bases for J; bases not matched to a gene: 11. The germline V gene encodes CDR1 SNHLY and CDR2 FYNNEI. Here the CDR3 reads CASSSIWTGFETQYF. CDR3 DNA sequence: TGTGCCAGCAGCTCGATTTGGACAGGGTTTGAGACCCAGTACTTC.

This clonotype was counted at least ten times. The chain has TRBV5-1 and TRBJ1-1; 9 nucleotides line up with TRBD1. Germline CDR1 and CDR2: SGHRS and YFSETQ. CDR3 length: 13 residues. V was clipped by 3 bases and J by 8 bases; unmatched bases: 5. The CDR3 protein is CASSSGGTGEAFF. CDR3 in DNA: TGCGCCAGCAGCTCCGGCGGGACAGGGGAAGCTTTCTTT.

Many counts were recorded for this clonotype. The chain uses TRBV7-8 and TRBJ2-7, with TRBD1 as a possible D gene (8 bases). V lost 5 bases and J 2 bases, leaving 16 bases between the germline ends. Looked up from germline, CDR1 is SGHVS and CDR2 is FQNEAQ. The CDR3 totals 15 residues. CDR3 nucleotide sequence: TGTGCCAGCAGCGTCACAGGGGGGGGAGCCTACGAGCAGTACTTC. Protein: CASSVTGGGAYEQYF.

This clonotype was observed a few times. The gene calls are TRBV28 and TRBJ2-7, with 7 bases fitting TRBD1. CDR3 length equals 15 residues. CDR1 and CDR2 (germline): MDHEN, SYDVKM. J lost 0 bases, V lost 5 bases, and 7 bases had no gene match. The CDR3 DNA is TGTGCCAGCAGTCTGACGACAGGGAGCTCCTACGAGCAGTACTTC. It translates to CASSLTTGSSYEQYF.

This clonotype appeared a few times. The chain has TRBV3-1 and TRBJ1-2, with D maybe TRBD1 (6 bases). This CDR3 region has 15 residues. Germline loops: CDR1 LGHDT, CDR2 YNNKEL (reference sequence). V was clipped by 0 bases and J by 4 bases, with 12 bases between them. The CDR3 loop is CASSQESGGIYGYTF. CDR3 sequence (DNA): TGTGCCAGCAGCCAAGAGTCGGGGGGCATCTATGGCTACACCTTC.

This clonotype was counted between two and nine times. The chain has TRBV4-2 and TRBJ1-6; D uncertain. This CDR3 has 16 residues. Germline V lookup: CDR1 LGHNA, CDR2 YNFKEQ. V lost 0 bases and J lost 5, with 11 bases in between. This CDR3 is CASSQESTLNNSPLHF. CDR3 in DNA: TGTGCCAGCAGCCAAGAATCAACCCTCAATAATTCACCCCTCCACTTT.

This chain uses TRBV7-9 with TRBJ1-1, with D maybe TRBD1 (5 bases). The CDR3 has 13 amino acids. Deletions cut 6 bases from V and 1 base from J, with 9 bases between. CDR1 is SEHNR and CDR2 is FQNEAQ in the germline V gene (reference sequence). The CDR3 nucleotides are TGTGCCAGCAGGCAACAGGCGAACACTGAAGCTTTCTTT. This codes for CASRQQANTEAFF.

On this clonotype: This clone may be a read error of a much larger clone one base away. This chain joins TRBV18 and TRBJ2-1, with TRBD1 identical over 8 bases. The CDR3 length is 14 residues. Germline trimming cut 8 bases from V and 2 bases from J; bases unmatched to any gene: 5. Looked up from germline, CDR1 is KGHSH and CDR2 is LQKENI. The DNA of the CDR3 is TGTGCCAGCACATCAGGGGGCGCCTACAATGAGCAGTTCTTC. Protein sequence: CASTSGGAYNEQFF. Together with reference TRBV18 and TRBJ2-1, the CDR3 gives the full variable domain: NAGVMQNPRHLVRRRGQEARLRCSPMKGHSHVYWYRQLPEEGLKFMVYLQKENIIDESGMPKERFSAEFPKEGPSILRIQQVVRGDSAAYFCASTSGGAYNEQFFGPGTRLTVL.

In its sample, this clonotype was seen many times. The CDR3: CASSWHRAPLDTQYF. CDR3 bases: TGTGCCAGCAGCTGGCACCGGGCCCCTTTGGATACGCAGTATTTT. The V call is TRBV11-3, the J call TRBJ2-3; no clear D gene. The germline gives CDR1 SGHNT, CDR2 YENEEA. The CDR3 sequence is 15 residues long. V was shortened by 4 bases and J by 6 bases, with 17 bases between the two germline ends.

V gene TRBV27 combines with J gene TRBJ1-2; D is possibly TRBD1 (5 bases). V was trimmed by 10 bases and J by 8 bases, leaving 17 bases between them. The CDR3 consists of 12 residues. Germline V gene lookup returns CDR1 MNHEY and CDR2 SMNVEV (reference sequence). The CDR3 DNA reads as TGTGCCATAAGAGGGGATGTGGAGGGCTACACCTTC. It is translated as CAIRGDVEGYTF.

This clonotype was seen at least ten times. The V and J genes are TRBV12-3 or TRBV12-4 and TRBJ2-2, with D maybe TRBD2 (6 bases). This CDR3 comprises 17 residues. Trimming shortened V by 4 bases and J by 1 base, and 16 bases separated the two germline ends. CDR3 sequence (DNA): TGTGCCAGCAGTTGGATGGGTACGGGGGTGAACACCGGGGAGCTGTTTTTT. It is translated as CASSWMGTGVNTGELFF.

There are a few counts of this clonotype. This chain joins TRBV7-2 and TRBJ1-1; D gene ambiguous. Germline assignment: CDR1 SGHTA and CDR2 FQGNSA. The CDR3 is made up of 12 amino acids. V was pared by 5 bases and J by 8 bases, with 12 bases between. DNA of the CDR3: TGTGCCAGCAGCAGCTTAGGGTACGAAGCTTTCTTT. Amino acid sequence: CASSSLGYEAFF.

This clonotype has a count of ten or more. The V gene is TRBV24-1, the J gene TRBJ2-3; 10 bases agree with TRBD2. The V gene's germline CDR1 is KGHDR and CDR2 SFDVKD. This CDR3 region has 16 residues. The trim removed 4 bases at V and 7 bases at J, leaving 10 bases unmatched. The CDR3 DNA reads TGTGCCACCAGTGAGGGTAGCGGGGGGCCCACCCATACGCAGTATTTT. Amino acid sequence: CATSEGSGGPTHTQYF.

This clonotype was observed at least ten times. The chain links TRBV5-1 to TRBJ2-3, with 9 bases fitting TRBD2. Germline CDR1 is SGHRS and CDR2 is YFSETQ. CDR3 length: 15 residues. V was pared by 0 bases and J by 6 bases, with 5 bases of the junction left unmatched. The CDR3 DNA is TGCGCCAGCAGCTTGGAGCTTAGCGGGGGTGATACGCAGTATTTT. Residues: CASSLELSGGDTQYF.

This clonotype was found many times. This sequence joins TRBV12-3 or TRBV12-4 and TRBJ2-7; 8 bases align to TRBD1. The CDR3 consists of 16 residues. V lost 7 bases, J lost 0 bases, and 11 bases stayed unmatched. The CDR3 loop is CASILRDRRTSYEQYF. Written as DNA, the CDR3 is TGTGCCAGCATCCTCCGGGACAGGCGTACCTCCTACGAGCAGTACTTC.